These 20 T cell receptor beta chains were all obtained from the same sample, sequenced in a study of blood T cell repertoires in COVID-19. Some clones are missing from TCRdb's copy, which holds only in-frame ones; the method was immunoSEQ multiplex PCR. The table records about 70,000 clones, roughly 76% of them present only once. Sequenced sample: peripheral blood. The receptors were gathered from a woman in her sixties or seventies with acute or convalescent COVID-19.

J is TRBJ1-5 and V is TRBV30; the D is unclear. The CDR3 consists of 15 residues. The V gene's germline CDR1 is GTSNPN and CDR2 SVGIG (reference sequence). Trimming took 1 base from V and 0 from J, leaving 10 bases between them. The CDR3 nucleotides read TGTGCCTGGAGTGGGGGAGGGAGTAGCAATCAGCCCCAGCATTTT. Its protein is CAWSGGGSSNQPQHF. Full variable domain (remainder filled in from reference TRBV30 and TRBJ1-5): SQTIHQWPATLVQPVGSPLSLECTVEGTSNPNLYWYRQAAGRGLQLLFYSVGIGQISSEVPQNLSASRPQDRQFILSSKKLLLSDSGFYLCAWSGGGSSNQPQHFGDGTRLSIL.

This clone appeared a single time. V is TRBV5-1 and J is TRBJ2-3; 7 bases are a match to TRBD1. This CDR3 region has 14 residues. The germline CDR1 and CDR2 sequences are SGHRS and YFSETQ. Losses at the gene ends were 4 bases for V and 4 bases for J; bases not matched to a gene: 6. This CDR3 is CASSINRGADTQYF. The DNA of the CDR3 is TGCGCCAGCAGCATAAACAGGGGTGCAGATACGCAGTATTTT. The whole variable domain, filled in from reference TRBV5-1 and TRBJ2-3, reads KAGVTQTPRYLIKTRGQQVTLSCSPISGHRSVSWYQQTPGQGLQFLFEYFSETQRNKGNFPGRFSGRQFSNSRSEMNVSTLELGDSALYLCASSINRGADTQYFGPGTRLTVL.

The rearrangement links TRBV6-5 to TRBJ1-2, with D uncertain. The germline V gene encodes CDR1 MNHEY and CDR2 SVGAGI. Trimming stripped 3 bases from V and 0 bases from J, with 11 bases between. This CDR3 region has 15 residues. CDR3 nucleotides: TGTGCCAGCAGTTATTGGACGGGGACTAACTATGGCTACACCTTC. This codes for CASSYWTGTNYGYTF.

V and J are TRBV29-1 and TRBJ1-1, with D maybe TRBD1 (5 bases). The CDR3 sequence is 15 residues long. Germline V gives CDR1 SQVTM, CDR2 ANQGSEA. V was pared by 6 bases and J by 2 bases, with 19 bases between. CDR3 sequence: CSVDQSRGLNTEAFF. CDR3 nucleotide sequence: TGCAGCGTGGATCAGAGTCGGGGACTTAACACTGAAGCTTTCTTT.

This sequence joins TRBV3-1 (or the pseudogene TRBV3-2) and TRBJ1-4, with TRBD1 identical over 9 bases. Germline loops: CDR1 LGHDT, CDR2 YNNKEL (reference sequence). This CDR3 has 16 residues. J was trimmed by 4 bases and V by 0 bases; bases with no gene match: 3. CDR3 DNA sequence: TGTGCCAGCAGCCAAGATAAGGGACAGGGTAATGAAAAACTGTTTTTT. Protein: CASSQDKGQGNEKLFF.

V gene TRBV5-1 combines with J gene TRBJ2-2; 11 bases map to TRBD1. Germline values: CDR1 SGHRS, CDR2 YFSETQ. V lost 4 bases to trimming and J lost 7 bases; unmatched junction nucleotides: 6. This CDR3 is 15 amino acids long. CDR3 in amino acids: CASSLGQGASGELFF. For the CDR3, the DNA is TGCGCCAGCAGCCTTGGACAGGGGGCAAGCGGGGAGCTGTTTTTT.

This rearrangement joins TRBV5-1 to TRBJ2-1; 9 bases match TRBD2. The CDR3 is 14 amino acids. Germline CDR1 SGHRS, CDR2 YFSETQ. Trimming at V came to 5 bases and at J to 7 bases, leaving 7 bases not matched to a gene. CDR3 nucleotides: TGCGCCAGCAGTGTGACTAGCGGCCCGAATGAGCAGTTCTTC. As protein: CASSVTSGPNEQFF.

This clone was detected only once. In DNA form, the CDR3 reads TGTGCCAGTAGTGTCCGAGCGGATCGGGGTGCTCAGGAGACCCAGTACTTC. Protein product: CASSVRADRGAQETQYF. The rearrangement links TRBV19 to TRBJ2-5; D may be TRBD2 (5 bases). V was clipped by 5 bases and J by 5 bases, with 24 bases between them. The length of the CDR3 is 17 residues. Germline V CDR1 and CDR2: LNHDA, SQIVND (reference sequence).

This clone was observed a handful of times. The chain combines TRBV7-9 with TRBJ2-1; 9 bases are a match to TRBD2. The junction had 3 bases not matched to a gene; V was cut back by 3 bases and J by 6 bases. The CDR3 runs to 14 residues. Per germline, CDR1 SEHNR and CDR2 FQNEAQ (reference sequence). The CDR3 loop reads CASSFSGSVNEQFF. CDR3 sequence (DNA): TGTGCCAGCAGCTTTAGCGGGAGTGTCAATGAGCAGTTCTTC. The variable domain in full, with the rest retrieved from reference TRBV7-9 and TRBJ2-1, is DTGVSQNPRHKITKRGQNVTFRCDPISEHNRLYWYRQTLGQGPEFLTYFQNEAQLEKSRLLSDRFSAERPKGSFSTLEIQRTEQGDSAMYLCASSFSGSVNEQFFGPGTRLTVL.

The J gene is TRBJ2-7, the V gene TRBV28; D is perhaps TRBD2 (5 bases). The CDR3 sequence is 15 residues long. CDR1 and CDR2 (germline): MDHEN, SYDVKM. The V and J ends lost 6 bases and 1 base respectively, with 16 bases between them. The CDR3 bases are TGTGCCAGCAGGACTAATGTCGGGATTTCCTACGAGCAGTACTTC. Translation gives CASRTNVGISYEQYF.

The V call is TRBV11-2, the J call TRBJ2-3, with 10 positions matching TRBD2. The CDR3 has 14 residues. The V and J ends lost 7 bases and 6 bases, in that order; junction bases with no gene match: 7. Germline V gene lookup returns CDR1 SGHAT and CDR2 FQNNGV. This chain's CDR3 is CASTEREGRDTQYF. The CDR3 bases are TGTGCCAGCACCGAGCGGGAGGGCCGGGATACGCAGTATTTT.

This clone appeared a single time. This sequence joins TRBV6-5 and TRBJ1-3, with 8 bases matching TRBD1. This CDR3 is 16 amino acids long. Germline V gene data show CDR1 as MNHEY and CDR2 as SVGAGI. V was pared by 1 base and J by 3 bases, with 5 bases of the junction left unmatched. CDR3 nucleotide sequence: TGTGCCAGCAGTTACTTCGCAGGGGGCCGTGGAAACACCATATATTTT. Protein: CASSYFAGGRGNTIYF.

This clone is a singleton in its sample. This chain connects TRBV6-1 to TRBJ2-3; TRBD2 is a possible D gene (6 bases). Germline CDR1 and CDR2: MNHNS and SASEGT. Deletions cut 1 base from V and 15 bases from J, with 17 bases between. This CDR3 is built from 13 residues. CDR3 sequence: CASSEVTGPRGYF. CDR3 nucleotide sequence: TGTGCCAGCAGTGAAGTAACGGGACCGCGGGGCTATTTT.

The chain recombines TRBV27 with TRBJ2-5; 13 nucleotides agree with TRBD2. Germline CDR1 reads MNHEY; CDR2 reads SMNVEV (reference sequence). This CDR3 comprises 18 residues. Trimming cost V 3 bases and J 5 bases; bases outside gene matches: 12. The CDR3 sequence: CASSFLPGLAGKRETQYF. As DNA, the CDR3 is TGTGCCAGCAGTTTCCTACCGGGACTAGCGGGGAAAAGGGAGACCCAGTACTTC.

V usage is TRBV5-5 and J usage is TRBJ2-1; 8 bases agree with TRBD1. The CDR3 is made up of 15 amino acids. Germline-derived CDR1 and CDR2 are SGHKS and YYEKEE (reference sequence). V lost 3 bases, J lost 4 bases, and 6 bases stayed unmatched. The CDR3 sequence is CASSSWTGLYNEQFF. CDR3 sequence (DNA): TGTGCCAGCAGCTCATGGACAGGGTTGTACAATGAGCAGTTCTTC.

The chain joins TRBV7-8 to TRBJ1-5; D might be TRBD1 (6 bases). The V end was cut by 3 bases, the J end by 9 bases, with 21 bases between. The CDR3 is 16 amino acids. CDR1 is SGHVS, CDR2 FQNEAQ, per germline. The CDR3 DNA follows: TGTGCCAGCAGCTTGACCGGGACACAAGAAGTTACGCCCCAGCATTTT. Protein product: CASSLTGTQEVTPQHF. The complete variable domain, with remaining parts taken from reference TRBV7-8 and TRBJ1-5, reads GAGVSQSPRYKVAKRGQDVALRCDPISGHVSLFWYQQALGQGPEFLTYFQNEAQLDKSGLPSDRFFAERPEGSVSTLKIQRTQQEDSAVYLCASSLTGTQEVTPQHFGDGTRLSIL.

The CDR3 region has the DNA TGTGCCAGCCACCTCAGCGGACAGCCCCAGCATTTT. Translated, it gives CASHLSGQPQHF. The J gene is TRBJ1-5, the V gene TRBV6-6, with D hard to call. The V gene lost 8 bases and the J gene lost 7 bases, with 12 bases spanning the gap. Germline CDR1 reads MNHNY; CDR2 reads SVGAGI (reference sequence). This CDR3 is built from 12 residues.

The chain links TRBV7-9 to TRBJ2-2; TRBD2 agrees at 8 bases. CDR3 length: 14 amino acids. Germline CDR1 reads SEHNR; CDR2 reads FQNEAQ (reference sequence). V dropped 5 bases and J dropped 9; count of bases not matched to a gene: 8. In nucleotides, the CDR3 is TGTGCCAGCAGCCCGACCGAGCGGGAGAGGGAGCTGTTTTTT. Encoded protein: CASSPTERERELFF.

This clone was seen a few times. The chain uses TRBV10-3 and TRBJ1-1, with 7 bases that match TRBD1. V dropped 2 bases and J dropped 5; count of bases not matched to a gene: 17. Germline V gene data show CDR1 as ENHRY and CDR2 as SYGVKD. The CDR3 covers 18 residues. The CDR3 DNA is TGTGCCATCAGTGAGCAGGACAGGCGCCCTGGAGTAGGGACTGAAGCTTTCTTT. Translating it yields CAISEQDRRPGVGTEAFF.

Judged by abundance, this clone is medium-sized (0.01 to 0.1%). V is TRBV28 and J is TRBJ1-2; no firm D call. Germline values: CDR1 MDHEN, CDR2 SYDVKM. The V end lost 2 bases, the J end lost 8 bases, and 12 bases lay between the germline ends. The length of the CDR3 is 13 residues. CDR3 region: CASSLHFRGGYTF. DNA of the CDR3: TGTGCCAGCAGTTTACATTTCCGTGGCGGCTACACCTTC.